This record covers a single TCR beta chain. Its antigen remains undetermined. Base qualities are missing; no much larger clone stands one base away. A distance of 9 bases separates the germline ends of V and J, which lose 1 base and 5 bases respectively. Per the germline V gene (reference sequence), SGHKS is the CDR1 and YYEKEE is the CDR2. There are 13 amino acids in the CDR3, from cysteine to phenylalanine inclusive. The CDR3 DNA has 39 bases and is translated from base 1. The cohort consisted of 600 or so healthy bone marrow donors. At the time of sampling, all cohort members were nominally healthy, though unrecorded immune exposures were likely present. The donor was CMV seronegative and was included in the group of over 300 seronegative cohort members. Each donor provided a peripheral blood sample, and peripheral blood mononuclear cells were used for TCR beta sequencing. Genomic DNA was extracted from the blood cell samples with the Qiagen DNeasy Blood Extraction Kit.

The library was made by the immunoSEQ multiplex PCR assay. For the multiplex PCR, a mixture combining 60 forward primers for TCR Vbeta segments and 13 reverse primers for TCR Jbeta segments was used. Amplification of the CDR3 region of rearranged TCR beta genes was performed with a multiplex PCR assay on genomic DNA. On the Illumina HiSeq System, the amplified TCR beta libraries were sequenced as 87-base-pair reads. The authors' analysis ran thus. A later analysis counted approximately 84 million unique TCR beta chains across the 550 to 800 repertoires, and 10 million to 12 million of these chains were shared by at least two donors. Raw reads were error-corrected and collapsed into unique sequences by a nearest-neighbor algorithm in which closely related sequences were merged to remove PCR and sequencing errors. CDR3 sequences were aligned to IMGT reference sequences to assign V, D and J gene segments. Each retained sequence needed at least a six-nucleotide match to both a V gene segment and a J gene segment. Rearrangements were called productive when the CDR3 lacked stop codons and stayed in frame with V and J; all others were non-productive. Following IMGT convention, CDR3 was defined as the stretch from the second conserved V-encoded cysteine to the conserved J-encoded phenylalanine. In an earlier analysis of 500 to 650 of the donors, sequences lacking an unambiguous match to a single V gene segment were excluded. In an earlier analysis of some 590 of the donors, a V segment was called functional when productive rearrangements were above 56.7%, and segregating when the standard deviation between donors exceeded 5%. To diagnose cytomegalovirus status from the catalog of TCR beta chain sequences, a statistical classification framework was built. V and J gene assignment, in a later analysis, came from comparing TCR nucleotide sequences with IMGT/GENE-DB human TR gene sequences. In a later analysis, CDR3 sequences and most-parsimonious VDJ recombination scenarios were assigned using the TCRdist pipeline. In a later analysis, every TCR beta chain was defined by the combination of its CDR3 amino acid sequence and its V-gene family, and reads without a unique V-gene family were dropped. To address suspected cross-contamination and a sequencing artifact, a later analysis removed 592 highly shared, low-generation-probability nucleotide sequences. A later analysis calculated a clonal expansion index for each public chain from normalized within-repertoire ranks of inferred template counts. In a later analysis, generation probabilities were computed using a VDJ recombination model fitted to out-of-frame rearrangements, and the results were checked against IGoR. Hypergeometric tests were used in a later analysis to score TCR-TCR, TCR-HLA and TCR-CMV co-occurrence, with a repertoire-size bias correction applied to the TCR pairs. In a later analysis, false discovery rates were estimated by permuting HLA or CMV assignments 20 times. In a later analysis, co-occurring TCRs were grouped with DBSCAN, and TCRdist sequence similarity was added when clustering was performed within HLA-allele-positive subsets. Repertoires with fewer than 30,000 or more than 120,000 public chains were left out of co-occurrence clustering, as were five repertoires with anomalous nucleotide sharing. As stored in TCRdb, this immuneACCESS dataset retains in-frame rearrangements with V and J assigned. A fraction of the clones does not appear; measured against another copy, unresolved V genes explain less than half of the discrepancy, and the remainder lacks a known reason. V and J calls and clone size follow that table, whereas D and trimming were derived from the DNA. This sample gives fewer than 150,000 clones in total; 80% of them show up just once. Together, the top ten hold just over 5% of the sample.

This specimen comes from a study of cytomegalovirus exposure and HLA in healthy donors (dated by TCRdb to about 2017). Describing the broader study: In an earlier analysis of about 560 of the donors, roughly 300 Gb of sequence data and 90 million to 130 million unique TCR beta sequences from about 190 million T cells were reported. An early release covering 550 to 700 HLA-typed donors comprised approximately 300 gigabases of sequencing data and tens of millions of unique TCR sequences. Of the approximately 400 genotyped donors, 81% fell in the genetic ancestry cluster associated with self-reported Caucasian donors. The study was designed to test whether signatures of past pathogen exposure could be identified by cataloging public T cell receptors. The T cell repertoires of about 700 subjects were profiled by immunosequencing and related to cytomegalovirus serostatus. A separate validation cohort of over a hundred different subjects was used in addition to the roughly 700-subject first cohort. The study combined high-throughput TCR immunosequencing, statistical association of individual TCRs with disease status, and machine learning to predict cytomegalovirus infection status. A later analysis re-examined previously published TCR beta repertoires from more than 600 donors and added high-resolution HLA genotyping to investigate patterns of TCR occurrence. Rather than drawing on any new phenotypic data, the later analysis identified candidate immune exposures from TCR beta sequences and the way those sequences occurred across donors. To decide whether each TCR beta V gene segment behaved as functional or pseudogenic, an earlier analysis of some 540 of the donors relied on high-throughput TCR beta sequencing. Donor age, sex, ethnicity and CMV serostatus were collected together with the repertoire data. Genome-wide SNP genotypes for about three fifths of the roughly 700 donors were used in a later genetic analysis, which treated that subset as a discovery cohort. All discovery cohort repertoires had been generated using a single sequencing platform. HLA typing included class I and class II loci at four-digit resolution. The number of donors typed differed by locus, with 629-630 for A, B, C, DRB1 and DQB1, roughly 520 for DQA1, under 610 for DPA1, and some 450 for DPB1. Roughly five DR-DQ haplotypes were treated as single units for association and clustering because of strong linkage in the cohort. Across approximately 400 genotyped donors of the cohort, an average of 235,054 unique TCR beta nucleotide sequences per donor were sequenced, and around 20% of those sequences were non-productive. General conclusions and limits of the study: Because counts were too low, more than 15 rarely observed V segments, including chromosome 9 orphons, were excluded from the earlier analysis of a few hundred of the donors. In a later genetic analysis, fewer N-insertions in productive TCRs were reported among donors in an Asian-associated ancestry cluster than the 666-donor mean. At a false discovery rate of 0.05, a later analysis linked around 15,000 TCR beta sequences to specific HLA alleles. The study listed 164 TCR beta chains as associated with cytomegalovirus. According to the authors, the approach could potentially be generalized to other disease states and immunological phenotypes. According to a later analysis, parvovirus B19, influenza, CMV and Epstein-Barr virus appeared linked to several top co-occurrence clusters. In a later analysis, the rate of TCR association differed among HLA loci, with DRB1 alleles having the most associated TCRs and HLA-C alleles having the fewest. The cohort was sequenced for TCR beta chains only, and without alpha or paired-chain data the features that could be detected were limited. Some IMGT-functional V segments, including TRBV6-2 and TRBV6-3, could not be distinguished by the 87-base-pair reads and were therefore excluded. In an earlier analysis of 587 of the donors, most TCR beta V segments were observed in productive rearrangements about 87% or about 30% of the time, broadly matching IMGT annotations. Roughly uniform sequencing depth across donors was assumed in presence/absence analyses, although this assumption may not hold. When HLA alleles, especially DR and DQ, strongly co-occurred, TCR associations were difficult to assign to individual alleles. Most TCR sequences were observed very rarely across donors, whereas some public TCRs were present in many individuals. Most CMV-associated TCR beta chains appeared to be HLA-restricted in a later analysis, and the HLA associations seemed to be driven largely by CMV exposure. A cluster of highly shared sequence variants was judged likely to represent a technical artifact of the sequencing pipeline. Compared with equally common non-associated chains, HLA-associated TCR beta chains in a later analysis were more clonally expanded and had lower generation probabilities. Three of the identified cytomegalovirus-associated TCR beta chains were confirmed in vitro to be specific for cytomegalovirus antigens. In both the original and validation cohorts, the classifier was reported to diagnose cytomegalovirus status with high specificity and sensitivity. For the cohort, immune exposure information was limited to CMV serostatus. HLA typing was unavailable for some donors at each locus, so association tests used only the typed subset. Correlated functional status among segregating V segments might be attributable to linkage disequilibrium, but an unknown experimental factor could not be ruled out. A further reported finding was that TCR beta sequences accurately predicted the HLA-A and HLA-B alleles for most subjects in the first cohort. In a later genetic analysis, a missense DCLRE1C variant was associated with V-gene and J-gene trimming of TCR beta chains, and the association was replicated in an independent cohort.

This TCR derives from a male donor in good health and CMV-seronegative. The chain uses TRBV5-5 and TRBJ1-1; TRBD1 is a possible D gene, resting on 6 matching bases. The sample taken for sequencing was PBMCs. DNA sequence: TGTGCCAGCAGCTTGCAGGGGCGGACTGAAGCTTTCTTT. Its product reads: CASSLQGRTEAFF.